The 14 T cell receptor beta chains in this list originate from one sample, sequenced in a study of blood T cells in healthy people across ages. A J-beta primer mix and a sample-barcoded 5' primer were used in a second PCR of about 7 to 12 cycles. TCRdb reprocessed the 5' RACE reads via MiXCR and lists one record per CDR3 protein. The sample holds around 1.5 million distinct CDR3 sequences, approximately 59% seen once. Sequenced: blood. These TCRs come from a man younger than 35 in good health.

V gene TRBV6-2 or TRBV6-3 combines with J gene TRBJ2-3, with D hard to call. The CDR3 contains 13 residues. CDR1 and CDR2 (germline): MNHEY, SVGEGT. V was pared by 1 base and J by 5 bases, with 7 bases between. CDR3 nucleotides: TGTGCCAGCAGTTACTTCCGACGAGATACGCAGTATTTT. Translation gives CASSYFRRDTQYF.

The chain combines TRBV6-5 with TRBJ2-3; a weak D match, TRBD1 (6 bases). Per the germline V gene, CDR1 is MNHEY and CDR2 is SVGAGI. The CDR3 sequence is 15 residues long. The V and J ends lost 7 bases and 2 bases respectively, with 16 bases between them. CDR3 in amino acids: CASTPGAGPTDTQYF. For the CDR3, the DNA is TGTGCCAGCACCCCAGGGGCAGGACCCACAGATACGCAGTATTTT.

The sample holds one count of this clonotype. This chain connects TRBV4-1 to TRBJ1-4, with a weak D call TRBD1 (6 bases). CDR1 is MGHRA and CDR2 is YSYEKL in the germline V gene. Trimming pared 7 bases from V and 3 bases from J, leaving 12 bases between. This CDR3 is 14 amino acids long. CDR3 sequence (DNA): TGCGCCAGCACCCTGACAGGACCTAATGAAAAACTGTTTTTT. Its translation: CASTLTGPNEKLFF.

V usage is TRBV28 and J usage is TRBJ1-6, with D unclear. CDR3 length: 12 amino acids. Looked up from germline, CDR1 is MDHEN and CDR2 is SYDVKM. The ends were cut back, 3 bases at V and 9 bases at J, with 6 bases in the middle. Here the CDR3 reads CASSLRISPLHF. The CDR3 nucleotides read TGTGCCAGCAGTTTGCGGATTTCACCCCTCCACTTT.

This sequence joins TRBV27 and TRBJ2-1; possible D gene TRBD2, 5 bases. V lost 7 bases and J 7 bases, leaving 20 bases between the germline ends. Germline V lookup: CDR1 MNHEY, CDR2 SMNVEV (reference sequence). This CDR3 spans 15 amino acids. The CDR3, as DNA: TGTGCCAGCACCTTTCTTTCGGCGGGCGGAAATGAGCAGTTCTTC. Residues: CASTFLSAGGNEQFF.

In this sample, this clonotype turned up a few times. The chain couples TRBV11-2 to TRBJ1-2; the D gene is possibly TRBD1 (6 bases). Germline V gene data show CDR1 as SGHAT and CDR2 as FQNNGV. V lost 7 bases to trimming and J lost 5 bases, with 17 bases between them. The length of the CDR3 is 14 residues. This chain's CDR3 is CASNPPTGLYGYTF. In DNA, the CDR3 is TGTGCCAGCAACCCCCCAACAGGGTTATATGGCTACACCTTC.

The rearrangement joins TRBV5-6 to TRBJ2-7; 11 bases line up with TRBD1. Germline CDR1 reads SGHDT; CDR2 reads YYEEEE. The CDR3 is 15 amino acids. After removal of 0 bases from V and 10 bases from J, the junction contained 9 bases not matched to a gene. CDR3 sequence reads: CASSLAGTGGEPQYF. CDR3 nucleotide sequence: TGTGCCAGCAGCTTGGCCGGGACAGGGGGAGAGCCCCAGTACTTC.

This clonotype was seen a handful of times. The chain uses TRBV7-9 and TRBJ2-7; D is unresolved. Germline V gives CDR1 SEHNR, CDR2 FQNEAQ (reference sequence). The CDR3 length is 15 residues. V dropped 6 bases and J dropped 4 bases, with 19 bases sitting between them. The CDR3 bases are TGTGCCAGCAGTCCCCCCGGGCCTTTATTTTACGAGCAGTACTTC. This gives the protein CASSPPGPLFYEQYF.

The chain combines TRBV4-1 with TRBJ2-7; D is undetermined. CDR1 and CDR2 from the germline V gene are MGHRA and YSYEKL. CDR3 length equals 13 residues. The V end was cut by 0 bases, the J end by 6 bases, with 9 bases between. CDR3 DNA sequence: TGCGCCAGCAGCCAAGATCGTGGCTTCGAGCAGTACTTC. It translates to CASSQDRGFEQYF.

This clonotype was counted between two and nine times. The V and J genes are TRBV2 and TRBJ2-7, with D unresolved. Germline CDR1 reads SNHLY; CDR2 reads FYNNEI. The CDR3 loop spans 16 amino acids. With 8 bases removed from V and 2 bases from J, the gap between germline ends came to 22 bases. In DNA form, the CDR3 reads TGTGCCAGCCATAAGAGTAAGGAGTCCCCCCCCTACGAGCAGTACTTC. It yields the protein CASHKSKESPPYEQYF.

The genes are TRBV15 and TRBJ2-3, with 9 bases aligning to TRBD1. Looked up from germline, CDR1 is LNHNV and CDR2 is YYDKDF (reference sequence). J gave up 11 bases and V 0 bases, and 3 bases lay outside the gene matches. The CDR3 covers 13 residues. The CDR3 bases are TGTGCCACCAGCAGAGAACCGGGACAGGGGCAGTATTTT. This sequence encodes CATSREPGQGQYF.

The chain combines TRBV27 with TRBJ2-1, with D tentatively TRBD1 (5 bases). Germline CDR1 is MNHEY and CDR2 is SMNVEV (reference sequence). V was pared by 6 bases and J by 6 bases, with 18 bases between. The CDR3 length is 15 residues. In nucleotides, the CDR3 is TGTGCCAGCAGCCCCCGCGACAGTTTACTCAATGAGCAGTTCTTC. Amino acid sequence: CASSPRDSLLNEQFF.

The chain joins TRBV5-1 to TRBJ2-7, with TRBD2 matching over 9 bases. After removal of 2 bases from V and 3 bases from J, the junction contained 9 bases not matched to a gene. CDR1 is SGHRS, CDR2 YFSETQ, per germline. CDR3 length equals 16 residues. CDR3 nucleotide sequence: TGCGCCAGCAGCTTCGCTCCTAGCGGGATGAACTACGAGCAGTACTTC. This translates into CASSFAPSGMNYEQYF.

The chain couples TRBV6-2 or TRBV6-3 to TRBJ2-4; D possibly corresponds to TRBD1 (6 bases). The J call may be faulty, since TRBJ2-5 better matches the DNA end. The germline gives CDR1 MNHEY, CDR2 SVGEGT. This CDR3 spans 14 amino acids. The CDR3 loop reads CASRLTGNQETQYF. The CDR3 nucleotides are TGTGCCAGCAGACTTACAGGGAACCAAGAGACCCAGTACTTC.